These 19 T cell receptor beta chains came from one sample sequenced in a study of beta chain features in type 1 diabetes. Regarding the study as a whole: Shortening of TCRB CDR3s, moderate but significant, appeared in all four CD4+ subsets of Type 1 diabetes patients.

TCRB transcripts that were expressed got sequenced, as all of the isolated RNA had been reverse transcribed. Method: immunoSEQ multiplex PCR; TCRdb's copy keeps in-frame clones and lacks some. The data show a few hundred thousand clones, 11% seen once. These receptors' antigens are unknown. Sequenced input: naive CD4+ T cells from blood. The source is a man younger than 45 with type 1 diabetes.

The chain is built from TRBV27 and TRBJ2-7, with TRBD2 matching 8 bases. After removal of 6 bases from V and 3 bases from J, the junction contained 13 bases not matched to a gene. The CDR3 consists of 16 residues. In germline, CDR1 is MNHEY, CDR2 SMNVEV (reference sequence). The CDR3 reads CASRATRGGGYYEQYF. CDR3 coding DNA: TGTGCCAGCAGAGCGACCCGGGGCGGGGGGTACTACGAGCAGTACTTC.

This clone has just a few counts. This sequence joins TRBV7-2 and TRBJ1-2; possibly TRBD1 for D (6 bases). The germline gives CDR1 SGHTA, CDR2 FQGNSA. The CDR3 spans 14 residues. V was cut by 5 bases and J by 1 base, with 11 bases left in between. CDR3 nucleotide sequence: TGTGCCAGCAGCCCCGAGGGGGATAACTATGGCTACACCTTC. This translates into CASSPEGDNYGYTF.

This clone has a handful of counts. The chain couples TRBV7-9 to TRBJ2-3, with TRBD1 as a possible D gene (5 bases). The V gene lost 2 bases and the J gene lost 0 bases, with 9 bases spanning the gap. The CDR3 has 15 residues. Germline loops: CDR1 SEHNR, CDR2 FQNEAQ (reference sequence). The CDR3, as DNA: TGTGCCAGCAGCTTAAGCCCAGGGAGCACAGATACGCAGTATTTT. It encodes CASSLSPGSTDTQYF.

The rearrangement joins TRBV6-5 to TRBJ2-2; TRBD1 aligns across 7 bases. J was trimmed by 4 bases and V by 4 bases; bases with no gene match: 3. The CDR3 totals 14 residues. From germline, CDR1 is MNHEY and CDR2 SVGAGI. CDR3: CASSSDRTTGELFF. DNA for the CDR3: TGTGCCAGCAGTTCGGACAGGACCACCGGGGAGCTGTTTTTT.

The rearrangement joins TRBV5-1 to TRBJ1-5; TRBD1 aligns across 8 bases. Germline CDR1 and CDR2: SGHRS and YFSETQ. This CDR3 has 15 amino acids. With V trimmed by 3 bases and J by 0 bases, 2 bases remained unmatched. The CDR3 DNA sequence: TGCGCCAGCAGCTCACAGGGGGATAGCAATCAGCCCCAGCATTTT. Its protein is CASSSQGDSNQPQHF.

This clone has only a few counts. The chain couples TRBV4-1 to TRBJ2-3, with 14 positions matching TRBD2. The junction had 10 bases not matched to a gene; V was cut back by 3 bases and J by 2 bases. CDR3 length equals 19 residues. Germline CDR1 reads MGHRA; CDR2 reads YSYEKL. CDR3 sequence (DNA): TGCGCCAGCAGCCAGGATATAACGACTAGCGGGGGGGCCACAGATACGCAGTATTTT. The encoded protein is CASSQDITTSGGATDTQYF.

There are a few counts of this clone. The chain is built from TRBV4-3 and TRBJ1-2; 7 bases align to TRBD1. This CDR3 has 15 residues. Germline V gene data show CDR1 as LGHNA and CDR2 as YSLEER. V gave up 3 bases and J gave up 7 bases; unmatched junction bases: 11. The CDR3, as DNA: TGCGCCAGCAGCCATGACAGGGCCCTTTTGGGTGGCTACACCTTC. Translating it yields CASSHDRALLGGYTF.

This clone was counted between two and nine times. The chain couples TRBV9 to TRBJ2-3, with 8 bases matching TRBD1. The CDR3 is 15 amino acids. V trimming: 3 bases; J trimming: 4 bases; junction bases outside the gene matches: 7. Germline-derived CDR1 and CDR2 are SGDLS and YYNGEE. The CDR3 coding sequence is TGTGCCAGCAGCGCCCGACAGGGGATGGCAGATACGCAGTATTTT. Its translation: CASSARQGMADTQYF.

This chain links TRBV7-2 with TRBJ2-7; TRBD1 aligns across 7 bases. The CDR3 is 14 residues long. Germline V gene lookup returns CDR1 SGHTA and CDR2 FQGNSA. The trim removed 4 bases at V and 4 bases at J, leaving 7 bases unmatched. CDR3 sequence: CASSSRTGLYEQYF. CDR3 DNA: TGTGCCAGCAGCTCGAGGACAGGTCTGTACGAGCAGTACTTC.

In its sample, this clone was seen a few times. The chain combines TRBV28 with TRBJ1-2, with D possibly TRBD1 on 5 matching bases. The CDR3 length is 14 residues. Germline CDR1 is MDHEN and CDR2 is SYDVKM. V was shortened by 3 bases and J by 2 bases, with 10 bases between the two germline ends. The chain's CDR3 is CASSFSQGNYGYTF. In DNA form, the CDR3 reads TGTGCCAGCAGTTTCAGCCAGGGAAACTATGGCTACACCTTC.

This clone was detected a few times. The chain uses TRBV11-2 and TRBJ2-3; 7 nucleotides align to TRBD2. The CDR3 extends over 16 amino acids. From germline, CDR1 is SGHAT and CDR2 FQNNGV. The V and J ends lost 5 bases and 2 bases, in that order; junction bases with no gene match: 10. The CDR3 DNA reads TGTGCCAGCAGCACGCGGGAGCGGGGCCACACAGATACGCAGTATTTT. Its translation is CASSTRERGHTDTQYF.

The J gene is TRBJ2-5, the V gene TRBV6-5; 8 nucleotides line up with TRBD1. The CDR3 covers 13 residues. The trim removed 8 bases at V and 5 bases at J, leaving 7 bases unmatched. Germline V gene data show CDR1 as MNHEY and CDR2 as SVGAGI. The CDR3 sequence: CASAMTGAETQYF. As DNA, the CDR3 is TGTGCCAGCGCCATGACAGGGGCTGAGACCCAGTACTTC.

This chain uses TRBV5-4 with TRBJ1-2; the D gene is possibly TRBD1 (6 bases). Germline assignment: CDR1 SGHNT and CDR2 YYREEE (reference sequence). The V end lost 6 bases, the J end lost 3 bases, and 27 bases lay between the germline ends. This CDR3 contains 18 residues. DNA of the CDR3: TGTGCCAGCACGGGACCTCCGGGACAACCCGACTTGGACTATGGCTACACCTTC. This codes for CASTGPPGQPDLDYGYTF.

This clone was recorded a few times. The genes are TRBV4-3 and TRBJ2-7; D may be TRBD1 (5 bases). Trimming stripped 0 bases from V and 4 bases from J, with 19 bases between. The CDR3 runs 17 residues. CDR1 is LGHNA and CDR2 is YSLEER in the germline V gene. The CDR3 sequence: CASSQDYTAAGRYEQYF. CDR3 in DNA: TGCGCCAGCAGCCAAGATTACACGGCGGCAGGGCGGTACGAGCAGTACTTC.

The chain couples TRBV19 to TRBJ1-1, with 7 bases identical to TRBD1. V lost 8 bases and J lost 2; bases outside the gene matches: 5. The germline gives CDR1 LNHDA, CDR2 SQIVND (reference sequence). CDR3 length: 13 amino acids. The CDR3 region is CASRGQPNTEAFF. In DNA form, the CDR3 reads TGTGCCAGTCGGGGACAGCCTAACACTGAAGCTTTCTTT.

This clone has only a few counts. Within the sample, other DNA sequences also encode this same CDR3. This chain connects TRBV5-6 to TRBJ2-7, with a tentative D call TRBD1 (6 bases). The CDR3 consists of 12 residues. Germline values: CDR1 SGHDT, CDR2 YYEEEE. Trimming took 4 bases from V and 4 from J, leaving 9 bases between them. CDR3 residues: CASSRDIYEQYF. In DNA, the CDR3 is TGTGCCAGCAGCAGGGACATTTACGAGCAGTACTTC. Using reference TRBV5-6 and TRBJ2-7 for the parts outside the CDR3, the full variable domain is DAGVTQSPTHLIKTRGQQVTLRCSPKSGHDTVSWYQQALGQGPQFIFQYYEEEERQRGNFPDRFSGHQFPNYSSELNVNALLLGDSALYLCASSRDIYEQYFGPGTRLTVT.

The J gene is TRBJ2-5, the V gene TRBV5-6, with D unclear. V lost 6 bases and J lost 5, with 20 bases in between. CDR1 is SGHDT, CDR2 YYEEEE, per germline. The CDR3 is 15 residues long. CDR3 residues: CASTLWSSRLETQYF. The CDR3 nucleotides read TGTGCCAGCACTCTATGGTCCTCCCGCCTGGAGACCCAGTACTTC.

The gene calls are TRBV7-9 and TRBJ1-5, with D perhaps matching TRBD1 (5 bases). Germline values: CDR1 SEHNR, CDR2 FQNEAQ (reference sequence). This CDR3 is built from 13 residues. V lost 1 base and J lost 11, with 12 bases in between. CDR3 nucleotides: TGTGCCAGCAGCTTAGAGGGGTGGGGTACCCAGCATTTT. Residues: CASSLEGWGTQHF. Together with reference TRBV7-9 and TRBJ1-5, the CDR3 gives the full variable domain: DTGVSQNPRHKITKRGQNVTFRCDPISEHNRLYWYRQTLGQGPEFLTYFQNEAQLEKSRLLSDRFSAERPKGSFSTLEIQRTEQGDSAMYLCASSLEGWGTQHFGDGTRLSIL.

The chain employs TRBV7-9 and TRBJ1-4; D not certain. The V and J ends lost 5 bases and 8 bases respectively, with 9 bases between them. The CDR3 totals 12 residues. CDR1 and CDR2 (germline): SEHNR, FQNEAQ (reference sequence). CDR3 sequence reads: CASSPSREKLFF. The CDR3 DNA sequence: TGTGCCAGCAGCCCGTCCCGGGAAAAACTGTTTTTT.